This T cell receptor beta chain was sequenced during a study of cytomegalovirus exposure and HLA in healthy donors. Comment on this clone: The target antigen is unknown.

These donors, healthy bone marrow donors, were studied. Broader study findings: The availability of immune exposure information extended only to CMV serostatus. Because they were indistinguishable, some V segments, including TRBV6-2 and TRBV6-3, were excluded.

V lost 5 bases and J 3 bases, leaving 8 bases between the germline ends. The germline V gene has CDR1 SGDLS and CDR2 YYNGEE. The CDR3 is made up of 12 amino acids. PCR was performed using 60 Vbeta and 13 Jbeta primers. The method was immunoSEQ multiplex PCR; TCRdb's version includes in-frame clones alone and lacks a portion of them. The profile covers a few hundred thousand clones, with 75% to 85% appearing a single time and 1.4% taken by the ten largest. The sequenced sample was PBMCs. This sequence originates from a girl under 18 in good health and CMV-seronegative. This chain connects TRBV9 to TRBJ1-2; the D gene is possibly TRBD1 (5 bases). The CDR3 region has the DNA TGTGCCAGCAGGGGGGGGGACTATGGCTACACCTTC. Translated, it gives CASRGGDYGYTF.